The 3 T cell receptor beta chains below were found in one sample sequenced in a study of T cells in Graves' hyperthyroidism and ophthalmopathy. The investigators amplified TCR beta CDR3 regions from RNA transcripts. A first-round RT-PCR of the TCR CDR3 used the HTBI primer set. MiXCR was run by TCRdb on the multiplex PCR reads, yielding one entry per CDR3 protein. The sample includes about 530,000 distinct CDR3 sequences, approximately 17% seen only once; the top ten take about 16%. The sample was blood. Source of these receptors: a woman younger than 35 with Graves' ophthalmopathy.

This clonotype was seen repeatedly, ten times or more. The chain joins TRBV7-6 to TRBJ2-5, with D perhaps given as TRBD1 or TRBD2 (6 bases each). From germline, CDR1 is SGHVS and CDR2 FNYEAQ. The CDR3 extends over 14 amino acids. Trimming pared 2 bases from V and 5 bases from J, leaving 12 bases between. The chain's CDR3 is CASSLSRGRETQYF. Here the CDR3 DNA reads TGTGCCAGCAGCTTATCCCGGGGGCGGGAGACCCAGTACTTC.

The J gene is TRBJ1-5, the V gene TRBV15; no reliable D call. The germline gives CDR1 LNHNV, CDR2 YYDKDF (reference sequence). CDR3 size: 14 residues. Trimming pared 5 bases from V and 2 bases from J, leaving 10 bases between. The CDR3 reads CATSDWGGNQPQHF. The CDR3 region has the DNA TGTGCCACCAGCGACTGGGGTGGCAATCAGCCCCAGCATTTT.

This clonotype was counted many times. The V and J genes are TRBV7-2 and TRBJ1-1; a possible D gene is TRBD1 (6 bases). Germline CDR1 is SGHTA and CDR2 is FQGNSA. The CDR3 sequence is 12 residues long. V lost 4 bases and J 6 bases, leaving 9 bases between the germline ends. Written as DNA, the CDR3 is TGTGCCAGCAGCTGGGGGGGGCCTGAAGCTTTCTTT. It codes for CASSWGGPEAFF.